These 12 T cell receptor beta chains were all obtained from the same sample, sequenced in a study of blood T cell repertoires in COVID-19. Generated by immunoSEQ multiplex PCR, the TCRdb table keeps only in-frame clones and is missing some. This table has about 380,000 clones, 88% appearing once. Sequences were obtained from PBMCs or T cells enriched from blood (not recorded which). Receptor source: a woman younger than 30 who had recovered from COVID-19.

The chain employs TRBV27 and TRBJ1-1, with 11 bases aligning to TRBD1. This CDR3 has 16 amino acids. Germline trimming cut 5 bases from V and 3 bases from J; bases unmatched to any gene: 8. Germline assignment: CDR1 MNHEY and CDR2 SMNVEV (reference sequence). The CDR3 loop reads CASSAIRDRGYTEAFF. Here the CDR3 DNA reads TGTGCCAGCAGTGCGATCCGGGACAGGGGGTACACTGAAGCTTTCTTT.

In DNA, the CDR3 is TGTGCCTGGGGTGCGGGGACAGGGGGCGATGAGCAGTACTTC. Translating it yields CAWGAGTGGDEQYF. The chain uses TRBV30 and TRBJ2-7; 12 bases agree with TRBD1. The ends lost 5 bases at V and 7 bases at J; junction bases unmatched: 9. This CDR3 is built from 14 residues. Germline V gene sequence: CDR1 GTSNPN, CDR2 SVGIG (reference sequence).

V and J are TRBV12-5 and TRBJ2-3, with 8 nucleotides matching TRBD2. CDR1 LGHNT and CDR2 FRNRAP come from the germline V gene. The CDR3 sequence is 14 residues long. J lost 6 bases, V lost 3 bases, and 5 bases had no gene match. The CDR3 DNA reads TGTGCTAGTGGTTTTTCCGGGGGGGGTGATACGCAGTATTTT. This encodes CASGFSGGGDTQYF.

The chain uses TRBV6-2 or TRBV6-3 and TRBJ1-2; 7 nucleotides line up with TRBD1. The germline gives CDR1 MNHEY, CDR2 SVGEGT. Unmatched junction bases numbered 4, after V lost 2 bases and J lost 4 bases. The CDR3 spans 14 residues. The CDR3 protein is CASSYPQGPYGYTF. Written as DNA, the CDR3 is TGTGCCAGCAGTTACCCACAGGGGCCCTATGGCTACACCTTC.

Only one count was recorded for this clone. V and J are TRBV19 and TRBJ2-7; D unresolved. Germline V gives CDR1 LNHDA, CDR2 SQIVND (reference sequence). The V end was cut by 7 bases, the J end by 0 bases, with 16 bases between. This CDR3 has 15 residues. CDR3 sequence: CASTGSSRSSYEQYF. The CDR3 DNA sequence: TGTGCCAGTACCGGCAGCTCGAGGAGCTCCTACGAGCAGTACTTC.

This clone came up once. This rearrangement joins TRBV25-1 to TRBJ2-3; perhaps TRBD2 as D (5 bases). Per the germline V gene, CDR1 is MGHDK and CDR2 is SYGVNS. V was cut by 6 bases and J by 4 bases, with 5 bases left in between. The CDR3 totals 11 residues. CDR3 loop: CASRRADTQYF. The CDR3 DNA reads as TGTGCCAGCAGGAGGGCAGATACGCAGTATTTT.

This chain uses TRBV6-5 with TRBJ1-2; 8 bases agree with TRBD1. The CDR3 has 14 residues. Germline CDR1 reads MNHEY; CDR2 reads SVGAGI. V was pared by 10 bases and J by 4 bases, with 11 bases of the junction left unmatched. The CDR3 here is CATKRGQGPYGYTF. The CDR3 DNA follows: TGTGCCACCAAACGAGGACAGGGCCCCTATGGCTACACCTTC.

This clone was counted once. The chain is built from TRBV28 and TRBJ2-1; TRBD1 might be the D (6 bases). The CDR3 sequence is 13 residues long. CDR1 is MDHEN and CDR2 is SYDVKM in the germline V gene. Trimming removed 6 bases at V and 4 bases at J, with 10 bases between. Here the CDR3 DNA reads TGTGCCAGCAGCCGTCAGGGGTACAATGAGCAGTTCTTC. Translation: CASSRQGYNEQFF.

This rearrangement joins TRBV10-3 to TRBJ2-1, with a possible D match to TRBD1 (5 bases). Looked up from germline, CDR1 is ENHRY and CDR2 is SYGVKD. There are 14 residues in the CDR3. V was clipped by 6 bases and J by 6 bases, with 15 bases between them. This CDR3 reads CAIRGQGTGNEQFF. The CDR3 nucleotides read TGTGCCATCAGGGGCCAGGGAACAGGCAATGAGCAGTTCTTC.

The chain uses TRBV7-9 and TRBJ2-7; 8 bases match TRBD1. Germline loops: CDR1 SEHNR, CDR2 FQNEAQ (reference sequence). The trim removed 5 bases at V and 4 bases at J, leaving 10 bases unmatched. The CDR3 is made up of 15 amino acids. The CDR3 DNA reads as TGTGCCAGCAGCCCATCGAGGACAGGGAGTTACGAGCAGTACTTC. Translating gives CASSPSRTGSYEQYF.

The chain carries TRBV6-5 and TRBJ1-5; 7 nucleotides align to TRBD1. This CDR3 contains 15 residues. V shed 6 bases, J shed 0 bases, and the junction held 5 bases outside the gene matches. From germline, CDR1 is MNHEY and CDR2 SVGAGI. CDR3 protein: CASRGTAYSNQPQHF. CDR3 nucleotide sequence: TGTGCCAGCAGGGGGACAGCTTATAGCAATCAGCCCCAGCATTTT.

The J gene is TRBJ1-6, the V gene TRBV11-3, with a tentative D call TRBD1 (5 bases). The CDR3 totals 17 residues. The germline V gene encodes CDR1 SGHNT and CDR2 YENEEA. V lost 2 bases and J lost 8, with 19 bases in between. The CDR3 nucleotides are TGTGCCAGCAGCTTATTCCAAGGGTGGGGCATATATTCACCCCTCCACTTT. Translated: CASSLFQGWGIYSPLHF.